The T cell receptor beta chain under discussion was sequenced for a study of CD8 T cells in ankylosing spondylitis. The ends lost 4 bases at V and 5 bases at J; junction bases unmatched: 8. Germline CDR1 SEHNR, CDR2 FQNEAQ (reference sequence). This CDR3 has 14 amino acids. General study results and limits: Enrichment of disease-linked clones was reportedly significant in matched ankylosing spondylitis synovial fluid. About eight highly homologous variants made up a TCR beta motif that seemed to typify ankylosing spondylitis blood.

By quantitative 5'-RACE with molecular barcodes, the TCR beta libraries were made. TCRdb reprocessed the 5' RACE reads with MiXCR, giving one entry per CDR3 protein. The sample yields some 340,000 distinct CDR3 sequences, under 15% seen once. Notes on this clonotype: Its matching antigen is unknown.

The genes are TRBV7-9 and TRBJ2-7; TRBD1 aligns across 7 bases. The material sequenced was blood, either unsorted or a sorted T cell fraction (not recorded which). The source is a male donor with ankylosing spondylitis or in good health (not recorded which). DNA for the CDR3: TGTGCCAGCAGCTCACAGGGGAATGACCACGAGCAGTACTTC. It yields the protein CASSSQGNDHEQYF.